This T cell receptor (beta chain) is from a study of cytomegalovirus exposure and HLA in healthy donors (dated by TCRdb to between 2016 and 2019). Background for the entire study: An earlier analysis of approximately 550 of the donors reported 276 Gb of sequence data and 117 million unique TCR beta sequences from some 180 million T cells. An early release that covered about 600 HLA-typed donors contained approximately 300 gigabases of sequencing data and around 85 million unique TCR sequences. The genetic ancestry cluster associated with self-reported Caucasian donors included around four fifths of the roughly 390 genotyped donors. The study aimed to test whether cataloging public T cell receptors could reveal signatures of past pathogen exposure. The T cell repertoires of several hundred subjects were profiled by immunosequencing and related to cytomegalovirus serostatus. Besides the first cohort of around 700 subjects, a separate validation cohort made up of 120 different subjects was used. High-throughput TCR immunosequencing, statistical association of individual TCRs with disease status, and machine learning were combined to predict cytomegalovirus infection status. A later analysis re-examined previously published TCR beta repertoires from more than 650 donors and added high-resolution HLA genotyping to investigate patterns of TCR occurrence. The later analysis used no new phenotypic data to find candidate immune exposures, relying instead on TCR beta sequences and their occurrence across donors. An earlier analysis of around 580 of the donors used high-throughput TCR beta sequencing to judge whether each TCR beta V gene segment behaved as functional or pseudogenic. Donor age, sex, ethnicity and CMV serostatus were compiled together with the repertoire data. Genome-wide SNP genotypes for about 60% of the roughly 670 donors were used in a later genetic analysis, which treated that subset as a discovery cohort. Every discovery cohort repertoire had been produced on one sequencing platform. Class I and class II HLA loci were covered by the typing at four-digit resolution. Typing coverage differed by locus: A, B, C, DRB1 and DQB1 were typed in about 629-640 donors, DQA1 in roughly 500, DPA1 in nearly 610, and DPB1 in just under 480. Because of strong linkage in the cohort, roughly five DR-DQ haplotypes were treated as single units for association and clustering. On average, around 240,000 unique TCR beta nucleotide sequences were sequenced per donor among several hundred genotyped donors of the cohort, with 15% to 20% of those sequences being non-productive. Here is what the overall study found, with its caveats: Linkage disequilibrium might explain the correlated functional status among segregating V segments, but an unknown experimental factor could not be ruled out. In a later analysis, HLA-associated TCR beta chains were found to be more clonally expanded and to have lower generation probabilities than equally common non-associated chains. In a later analysis, around 17,000 TCR beta sequences were associated with specific HLA alleles at a false discovery rate of 0.05. In vitro tests confirmed that three of the cytomegalovirus-associated TCR beta chains recognize cytomegalovirus antigens. The 87-base-pair reads could not distinguish some IMGT-functional V segments, including TRBV6-2 and TRBV6-3, so those segments were excluded. For the cohort, immune exposure information was limited to CMV serostatus. It was suggested by the authors that the approach could potentially be generalized to other disease states and immunological phenotypes. A later analysis found that TCR association rates varied across HLA loci, with DRB1 alleles showing the most associated TCRs and HLA-C alleles the fewest. Because some donors lacked HLA typing at each locus, the association tests relied only on the typed subset. A further reported finding was that TCR beta sequences accurately predicted the HLA-A and HLA-B alleles for most subjects in the first cohort. A later genetic analysis associated a missense DCLRE1C variant with V-gene and J-gene trimming of TCR beta chains, and an independent cohort replicated the association. A cluster of highly shared sequence variants was judged likely to be a technical artifact of the sequencing pipeline. According to a later analysis, parvovirus B19, influenza, CMV and Epstein-Barr virus appeared linked to several top co-occurrence clusters. In the study, 164 TCR beta chains were listed as associated with cytomegalovirus. A later analysis found that most CMV-associated TCR beta chains appeared HLA-restricted, with HLA associations seemingly driven largely by CMV exposure. According to a later genetic analysis, donors in an Asian-associated ancestry cluster had fewer N-insertions in productive TCRs than the approximately 690-donor mean. The earlier analysis of a few hundred of the donors excluded some 15 rarely observed V segments, including chromosome 9 orphons, because counts were too low. Most TCR sequences were observed very rarely across donors, whereas some public TCRs were present in many individuals. Broadly in line with IMGT annotations, most TCR beta V segments showed up in productive rearrangements about 87% or about 30% of the time in an earlier analysis of about 500 of the donors. Only TCR beta chains were sequenced in this cohort, and the absence of alpha or paired-chain data limited detectable features. Cytomegalovirus status was reported to be diagnosed by the classifier with high specificity and sensitivity in both the original and validation cohorts. When HLA alleles, especially DR and DQ, strongly co-occurred, attributing TCR associations to individual alleles was difficult. Presence/absence analyses assumed roughly uniform sequencing depth across donors, an assumption that may not hold.

As encoded in the germline V gene, CDR1 is SQVTM while CDR2 is ANQGSEA. Reading from cysteine to phenylalanine, the CDR3 counts 16 amino acids. Only CDR3 DNA remains: 48 bases, in frame from the first base. The method behind the library was the immunoSEQ multiplex PCR assay. A mixture of 60 forward primers for TCR Vbeta segments and 13 reverse primers for TCR Jbeta segments was used in the multiplex PCR. Amplification of the CDR3 region of rearranged TCR beta genes was performed with a multiplex PCR assay on genomic DNA. On the Illumina HiSeq System, the amplified TCR beta libraries were sequenced as 87-base-pair reads. In the original analysis: Across the roughly 640 repertoires, a later analysis counted roughly 84 million unique TCR beta chains, roughly 11 million of which were shared by at least two donors. A nearest-neighbor algorithm error-corrected the raw reads and collapsed the reads into unique sequences, merging closely related sequences to remove PCR and sequencing errors. To assign V, D and J gene segments, CDR3 sequences were aligned to IMGT reference sequences. For a sequence to be retained, at least a six-nucleotide match to both a V gene segment and a J gene segment was required. A rearrangement was called productive if the CDR3 had no stop codons and remained in frame with V and J, and every other rearrangement was called non-productive. Following IMGT convention, CDR3 was defined as the stretch from the second conserved V-encoded cysteine to the conserved J-encoded phenylalanine. In an earlier analysis of approximately 500 of the donors, sequences lacking an unambiguous match to a single V gene segment were excluded. An earlier analysis of fewer than 750 of the donors classified V segments as functional when productive rearrangements were above 56.7% and as segregating when the standard deviation between donors was above 5%. To diagnose cytomegalovirus status from the catalog of TCR beta chain sequences, a statistical classification framework was built. In a later analysis, V and J genes were assigned by comparing TCR nucleotide sequences against IMGT/GENE-DB human TR gene sequences. The TCRdist pipeline was used in a later analysis to assign CDR3 sequences and most-parsimonious VDJ recombination scenarios. In a later analysis, each TCR beta chain was defined by its CDR3 amino acid sequence together with its V-gene family, and reads lacking a unique V-gene family were excluded. To address suspected cross-contamination and a sequencing artifact, a later analysis removed approximately 600 highly shared, low-generation-probability nucleotide sequences. In a later analysis, a clonal expansion index was calculated for each public chain from normalized within-repertoire ranks of inferred template counts. Generation probabilities in a later analysis came from a VDJ recombination model fitted to out-of-frame rearrangements, and those results were checked against IGoR. A later analysis scored TCR-TCR, TCR-HLA and TCR-CMV co-occurrence with hypergeometric tests, applying a repertoire-size bias correction to TCR pairs. In a later analysis, false discovery rates were estimated by permuting HLA or CMV assignments 20 times. In a later analysis, co-occurring TCRs were grouped using DBSCAN, and TCRdist sequence similarity was added for clustering within HLA-allele-positive subsets. Co-occurrence clustering excluded repertoires with fewer than 30,000 or more than 120,000 public chains, plus five with anomalous nucleotide sharing. TCRdb retrieved this table from immuneACCESS and kept in-frame rearrangements only. Not all clones are present; in checked studies, unresolved V genes account for under half, and no reason is known for the remainder. From that table come the V and J calls and clone size; the DNA was used to work out D and trimming. The table for this sample records roughly 78,000 clones. The ten largest make up approximately 0.78% of the sample.

Points on this clone: Its antigen is still unknown. A read error may account for a junction end that differs from germline.

The cohort comprised hundreds of healthy bone marrow donors. At the time of sampling, every cohort member was nominally healthy, though immune exposures that went unrecorded were likely present. The donor tested CMV seronegative, placing the donor among the 352 seronegative members of the cohort. A peripheral blood sample was collected from each donor, and TCR beta sequencing was performed on peripheral blood mononuclear cells. The Qiagen DNeasy Blood Extraction Kit was used to extract genomic DNA from the blood cell samples. Material for sequencing was PBMCs. This chain joins TRBV29-1 to TRBJ2-1, with 8 middle bases fitting TRBD2. The sequence derives from a boy between 10 and 17 years old in good health and CMV-seronegative. The sequenced DNA is TGCAGCGTTGGTCGGGGGGGCCTGAGCTCCGACAATGAGCAGTTCTTC. Its protein is CSVGRGGLSSDNEQFF.